This T cell receptor (beta chain) comes out of a study of blood T cell repertoires in COVID-19. Turning to the study itself: Samples taken during acute and convalescent COVID-19 were collected in the United States, Italy and Spain.

In the original processing: Amplifying reference gene primers gave estimates of nucleated cell counts. Produced via immunoSEQ multiplex PCR; TCRdb's table is partial and in-frame only. That table is the source of V, J and clone size, and D and trimming were worked out from the DNA. The sample records about 170,000 clones, about 88% being singletons. There are 18 residues in the CDR3. Germline V gene data show CDR1 as MRHNA and CDR2 as SNTAGT. With V trimmed by 0 bases and J by 5 bases, 12 bases remained unmatched. This chain uses TRBV6-4 with TRBJ2-3, with 9 bases that match TRBD2. The sequenced sample was peripheral blood. The TCR comes from a man in his forties or fifties who had recovered from COVID-19. CDR3: CASSDSQTSGWVRDTQYF. For the CDR3, the DNA is TGTGCCAGCAGTGACTCGCAGACTAGCGGTTGGGTCCGAGATACGCAGTATTTT.